A single T cell receptor (beta chain) is shown here with its context. As yet, its antigen is unknown. This entry belongs to a study of OX40 agonist ivuxolimab in advanced cancers. At the level of the study: A mean age of approximately 60 years, range roughly 23 to 79, was recorded, and more than 80% were male. A history of anti-PD-1, anti-PD-L1 or anti-CTLA-4 therapy was acceptable, and about 40% had some.

Anyone with autoimmune disease history or systemic immunosuppression was excluded. Study-wide results and caveats: CD4+ and CD8+ blood T cells expanded clonally by week 6 at 0.1 to 3.0 mg/kg.

The CDR3 covers 15 residues. In germline, CDR1 is MNHEY, CDR2 SMNVEV (reference sequence). V lost 2 bases and J 4 bases, leaving 12 bases between the germline ends. Clones were sequenced by immunoSEQ multiplex PCR, and TCRdb holds only the in-frame ones, with some missing. The sample has 55,000 to 70,000 clones, 85% to 90% seen once. The starting material was CD4+ or CD8+ T cells sorted from blood, obtained in a trial of the OX40 agonist ivuxolimab. This receptor was obtained from an adult with an advanced solid tumor such as melanoma, head and neck, liver or kidney cancer. The chain employs TRBV27 and TRBJ1-3, with no clear D. The CDR3 loop is CASSLMGSRGNTIYF. The CDR3 DNA reads as TGTGCCAGCAGTTTAATGGGGTCAAGGGGAAACACCATATATTTT.